Following are 14 T cell receptor beta chains from one sample sequenced in a study of OX40 agonist ivuxolimab in advanced cancers. Data came from immunoSEQ multiplex PCR; TCRdb stores just in-frame clones and leaves some out. The data contain some 58,000 clones, around 90% of them singletons. The source was CD4+ or CD8+ T cells sorted from blood, collected in a trial of the OX40 agonist ivuxolimab. These receptors all come from an adult with an advanced solid tumor such as melanoma, head and neck, liver or kidney cancer.

The chain combines TRBV21-1 with TRBJ1-5; the table's TRBD1 call for D was not verified on the DNA. TRBV21-1 is termed a pseudogene. The CDR3 has 16 amino acids. The CDR3 DNA is TGTGCCAGCAGCAAAGGTGGATGCAGGTGTAATCAGCCCCAGCATTTT. This sequence encodes CASSKGGCRCNQPQHF.

V and J are TRBV10-2 and TRBJ2-7; D is uncertain. CDR3 length equals 14 residues. The V end lost 3 bases, the J end lost 4 bases, and 13 bases lay between the germline ends. Germline V gene data show CDR1 as WSHSY and CDR2 as SAAADI. As DNA, the CDR3 is TGCGCCAGCAGTGAACCGGCGTACACTTACGAGCAGTACTTC. Its protein is CASSEPAYTYEQYF.

The chain is built from TRBV28 and TRBJ1-4; TRBD1 agrees at 7 bases. The V gene end was trimmed by 7 bases and the J gene end by 7 bases; junction bases not matched to a gene: 12. The V gene's germline CDR1 is MDHEN and CDR2 SYDVKM. The CDR3 totals 15 residues. CDR3 amino acids: CASIKQGSALEKLFF. The CDR3 DNA reads TGTGCCAGCATTAAACAGGGGAGCGCCCTTGAAAAACTGTTTTTT. The entire variable domain, with the rest obtained from reference TRBV28 and TRBJ1-4, is as follows: DVKVTQSSRYLVKRTGEKVFLECVQDMDHENMFWYRQDPGLGLRLIYFSYDVKMKEKGDIPEGYSVSREKKERFSLILESASTNQTSMYLCASIKQGSALEKLFFGSGTQLSVL.

For the CDR3, the DNA is TGTGCCAGCAGCCTCGGTTCGGGTAGACATGAGCAGTTCTTC. Amino acids: CASSLGSGRHEQFF. The V gene is TRBV7-2, the J gene TRBJ2-1; D not resolved. Germline CDR1 is SGHTA and CDR2 is FQGNSA. The CDR3 has 14 amino acids. Trimming left V 5 bases short and J 8 bases short, with 16 bases between.

The chain couples TRBV28 to TRBJ1-1; no clear D gene. The CDR3 is 13 residues long. Germline CDR1 and CDR2: MDHEN and SYDVKM. The germline V and J ends were trimmed by 1 base and 4 bases, with 7 bases remaining between them. The CDR3 bases are TGTGCCAGCAGTTTATTAGGGTTCACTGAAGCTTTCTTT. Translation: CASSLLGFTEAFF.

This clone was recorded once. The J gene is TRBJ2-2, the V gene TRBV7-6; D call uncertain. Germline CDR1 and CDR2: SGHVS and FNYEAQ. The CDR3 spans 14 residues. Trimming stripped 1 base from V and 5 bases from J, with 8 bases between. The CDR3 region is CASSLDADTGELFF. The CDR3 bases are TGTGCCAGCAGCTTAGATGCCGATACCGGGGAGCTGTTTTTT. Full variable domain (missing parts from reference TRBV7-6 and TRBJ2-2): GAGVSQSPRYKVTKRGQDVALRCDPISGHVSLYWYRQALGQGPEFLTYFNYEAQQDKSGLPNDRFSAERPEGSISTLTIQRTEQRDSAMYRCASSLDADTGELFFGEGSRLTVL.

This rearrangement joins TRBV6-1 to TRBJ2-2; 10 nucleotides agree with TRBD2. Germline CDR1 and CDR2: MNHNS and SASEGT. This CDR3 is 18 amino acids long. V gave up 3 bases and J gave up 1 base; unmatched junction bases: 8. The CDR3 is CASSDAPRTSGNTGELFF. The DNA of the CDR3 is TGTGCCAGCAGTGACGCCCCCCGGACTAGCGGGAACACCGGGGAGCTGTTTTTT.

Only one count was recorded for this clone. This rearrangement joins TRBV10-2 to TRBJ2-3; D is possibly TRBD2 (5 bases). From germline, CDR1 is WSHSY and CDR2 SAAADI. V lost 0 bases to trimming and J lost 0 bases, with 7 bases between them. This CDR3 has 15 residues. The CDR3 sequence: CASSESVASTDTQYF. The CDR3 nucleotides are TGCGCCAGCAGTGAGTCGGTAGCGAGCACAGATACGCAGTATTTT.

CDR3 in amino acids: CASLSSGRVEQYF. Here the CDR3 DNA reads TGTGCCAGCCTCTCTAGCGGGAGGGTTGAGCAGTACTTC. The chain links TRBV30 to TRBJ2-7; 12 bases are shared with TRBD2. The trim removed 8 bases at V and 7 bases at J, leaving 9 bases unmatched. Germline CDR1 and CDR2: GTSNPN and SVGIG (reference sequence). There are 13 residues in the CDR3.

The chain couples TRBV7-3 to TRBJ2-1; 9 bases are a match to TRBD2. J was trimmed by 9 bases and V by 5 bases; bases with no gene match: 17. CDR1 is SGHTA and CDR2 is FQGTGA in the germline V gene. The CDR3 covers 17 residues. The CDR3 loop is CASSSSQLAGVAGEQFF. The DNA for the CDR3 is TGTGCCAGCAGCAGTAGCCAGTTAGCGGGAGTAGCCGGTGAGCAGTTCTTC.

The chain combines TRBV7-2 with TRBJ2-5; unclear D gene. Germline CDR1 and CDR2: SGHTA and FQGNSA. The CDR3 is made up of 13 amino acids. V lost 8 bases and J lost 5, with 15 bases in between. In DNA form, the CDR3 reads TGTGCCAGCGCTTTAAGCGTTACCGAGACCCAGTACTTC. Its protein is CASALSVTETQYF.

The chain recombines TRBV27 with TRBJ2-1, with TRBD1 matching over 7 bases. The CDR3 spans 13 residues. In germline, CDR1 is MNHEY, CDR2 SMNVEV (reference sequence). Germline trimming cut 2 bases from V and 10 bases from J; bases unmatched to any gene: 5. The CDR3 region is CASSLPGGQEQFF. CDR3 sequence (DNA): TGTGCCAGCAGTTTACCAGGGGGTCAGGAGCAGTTCTTC.

The chain couples TRBV11-3 to TRBJ2-6, with D possibly being TRBD1 or TRBD2 (5 bases each). Germline CDR1 reads SGHNT; CDR2 reads YENEEA. V lost 6 bases and J lost 2, with 17 bases in between. This CDR3 contains 17 residues. The CDR3 DNA is TGTGCCAGCAGACCCGGGACCGGCGCTGCTGGGGCCAACGTCCTGACTTTC. Translation gives CASRPGTGAAGANVLTF. Together with reference TRBV11-3 and TRBJ2-6, the CDR3 gives the full variable domain: EAGVVQSPRYKIIEKKQPVAFWCNPISGHNTLYWYLQNLGQGPELLIRYENEEAVDDSQLPKDRFSAERLKGVDSTLKIQPAELGDSAVYLCASRPGTGAAGANVLTFGAGSRLTVL.

This sequence joins TRBV27 and TRBJ2-5; 11 bases agree with TRBD2. The J call may be mistaken, given a closer DNA end match to TRBJ2-7. Germline V lookup: CDR1 MNHEY, CDR2 SMNVEV (reference sequence). There are 15 residues in the CDR3. The CDR3 nucleotides are TGTGCCAGCAGTTCGTTAGCGGGAGGGACCTACGAGCAGTACTTC. This sequence encodes CASSSLAGGTYEQYF.